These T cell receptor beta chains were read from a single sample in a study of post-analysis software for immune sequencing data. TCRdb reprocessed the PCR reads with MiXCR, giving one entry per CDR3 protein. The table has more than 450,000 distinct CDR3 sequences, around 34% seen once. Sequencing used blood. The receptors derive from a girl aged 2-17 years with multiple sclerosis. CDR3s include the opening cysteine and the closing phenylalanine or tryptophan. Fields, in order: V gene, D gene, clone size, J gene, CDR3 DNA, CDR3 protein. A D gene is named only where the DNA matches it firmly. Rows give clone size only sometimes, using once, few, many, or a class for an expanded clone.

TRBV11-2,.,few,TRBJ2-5,TGTGCCAGCAGCTTAGTTCCCGGAGAGACCCAGTACTTC,CASSLVPGETQYF
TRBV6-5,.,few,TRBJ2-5,TGTGCCAGCATTATGTTTCAGACCCAGTACTTC,CASIMFQTQYF
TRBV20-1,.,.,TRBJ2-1,TGCAGTGCCCTGGAGAGGGGGGGACGCTCCTACAATGAGCAGTTCTTC,CSALERGGRSYNEQFF
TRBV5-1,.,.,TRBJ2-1,TGCGCCAGCAGCAAGGACAAGGGTTGGATCCATGAGCAGTTCTTC,CASSKDKGWIHEQFF
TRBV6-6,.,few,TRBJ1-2,TGTGCCAGCACGGGGCGGGGGGCCGTTGGCGGCTACACCTTC,CASTGRGAVGGYTF
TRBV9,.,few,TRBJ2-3,TGTGCCAGCAGCGCCGGCGGCGGGACATACACAGATACGCAGTATTTT,CASSAGGGTYTDTQYF
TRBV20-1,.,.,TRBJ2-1,TGCGGTGCCCGAAGGAGCAATGAGCAGTTCTTC,CGARRSNEQFF
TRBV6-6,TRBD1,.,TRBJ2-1,TGTGCCAGCTCTCTATGGACAGGGGCCGATGAGCAGTTCTTC,CASSLWTGADEQFF
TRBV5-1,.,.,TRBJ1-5,TGCGCCAGCAGCTGGGGGGACGGCCCTAGCAATCAGCCCCAGCATTTT,CASSWGDGPSNQPQHF
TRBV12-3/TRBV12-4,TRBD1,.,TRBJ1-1,TGTGCCAGCAGTCCTACTCGGGACAGGGGGAACACTGAAGCTTTCTTT,CASSPTRDRGNTEAFF
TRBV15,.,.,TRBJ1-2,TGTGCCACCAGCAGAGTTCTGGGGGCTCATGGCTACACCTTC,CATSRVLGAHGYTF
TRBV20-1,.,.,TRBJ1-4,TGCAGTGCTAGAGATGCCAGGGAGGGAGGTGAAAAACTGTTTTTT,CSARDAREGGEKLFF
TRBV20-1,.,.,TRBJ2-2,TGCAGTGCTAATAAACTAGCCGGGGAGCTGTTTTTT,CSANKLAGELFF
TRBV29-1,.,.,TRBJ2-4,TGCAGCGTTGTTCGGGACGGCGGCAAAAACATTCAGTACTTC,CSVVRDGGKNIQYF
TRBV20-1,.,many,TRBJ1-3,TGCAGTGCTAGAAAATTCCAATCTGGAAACACCATATATTTT,CSARKFQSGNTIYF
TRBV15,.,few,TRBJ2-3,TGTGCCACCAGCAGAGATCTGGTGGGGCCAGGGGCTACAGATACGCAGTATTTT,CATSRDLVGPGATDTQYF
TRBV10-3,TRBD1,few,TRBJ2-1,TGTGCCATCAGTGGGGACAGGGATTACAATGAGCAGTTCTTC,CAISGDRDYNEQFF
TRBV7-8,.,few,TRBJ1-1,TGTGCCAGCAGCTTAATCCTCCCCGAGACAGTAAACACTGAAGCTTTCTTT,CASSLILPETVNTEAFF
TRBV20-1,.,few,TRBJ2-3,TGCAGTGCCCCAGACCAAACTGTTACGCAGTATTTT,CSAPDQTVTQYF
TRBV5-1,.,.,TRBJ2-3,TGCGCCAGCAGCTCCCAGGGAGGGGGATCCACTAGCACAGGTACGCAGTATTTT,CASSSQGGGSTSTGTQYF
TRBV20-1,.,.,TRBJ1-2,TGCAGTGCTAGAGATAGGGACGGAGCCAGTGTTCGTATCGGCTACACCTTC,CSARDRDGASVRIGYTF
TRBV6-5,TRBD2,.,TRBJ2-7,TGTGCCAGCAGTAGACCTTGGCCCGGCGGGGGGGGAGAGCAGTACTTC,CASSRPWPGGGGEQYF
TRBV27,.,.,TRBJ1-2,TGTGCCAGCATGACGATCCCCTATGGCTACACCTTC,CASMTIPYGYTF
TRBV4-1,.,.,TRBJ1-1,TGCGCCAGCACCAAAGAGTCCAGCTGGAACACTGAAGCTTTCTTT,CASTKESSWNTEAFF
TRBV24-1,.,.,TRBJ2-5,TGTGCCACCAGTGTAGGCACGCTTGAGACCCAGTACTTC,CATSVGTLETQYF